This is a list of T cell receptor beta chains from one sample in a study of shared clonotypes between healthy human individuals. Repertoires were generated with immunoSEQ multiplex PCR, while TCRdb's copy carries only in-frame clones and drops some. The data show hundreds of thousands of clones, with 98% seen just once and around 0.3% held by the top ten. The sequenced sample was naive CD8+ T cells sorted from blood. The receptor source for this set is a man aged 30 to 45 in good health. CDR3s include the opening cysteine and the closing phenylalanine or tryptophan. The D gene is left open where the match is weak. Clone size is stated in some rows and not others, as once, few, many or a class when expanded.

cdr3_nt: TGTGCCAGCAGCGGGGAGACAGGGTTCAAAAGTCTCTACGAGCAGTACTTC; cdr3_aa: CASSGETGFKSLYEQYF; v_call: TRBV28; d_call: TRBD1; j_call: TRBJ2-7; clone_size: .
cdr3_nt: TGTGCCAGCAGTGACGAGACAGGGGGCACGGTTAATGCAGATGAAAAACTGTTTTTT; cdr3_aa: CASSDETGGTVNADEKLFF; v_call: TRBV6-1; d_call: TRBD1; j_call: TRBJ1-4; clone_size: .
cdr3_nt: TGCGCCAGCAGCCTCGGGACGAACTCCTACGAGCAGTACTTC; cdr3_aa: CASSLGTNSYEQYF; v_call: TRBV5-1; d_call: .; j_call: TRBJ2-7; clone_size: .
cdr3_nt: TGTGCCAGCAGTCAGTATACCCCAAGCTACAATGAGCAGTTCTTC; cdr3_aa: CASSQYTPSYNEQFF; v_call: TRBV6-1; d_call: .; j_call: TRBJ2-1; clone_size: .
cdr3_nt: TGTGCCAGCAGCTTAGAGCAGGGAAGGAAAGAGACCCAGTACTTC; cdr3_aa: CASSLEQGRKETQYF; v_call: TRBV13; d_call: .; j_call: TRBJ2-5; clone_size: .
cdr3_nt: TGTGCCAGCAGGACAGGGACATATGGCTACACCTTC; cdr3_aa: CASRTGTYGYTF; v_call: TRBV9; d_call: TRBD1; j_call: TRBJ1-2; clone_size: .
cdr3_nt: TGTGCCAGCAGCACTTCAGGGAACCCCTACGAGCAGTACTTC; cdr3_aa: CASSTSGNPYEQYF; v_call: TRBV7-9; d_call: .; j_call: TRBJ2-7; clone_size: .
cdr3_nt: TGTGCCATCACGGGGGTGCCCACCGGGGAGCTGTTTTTT; cdr3_aa: CAITGVPTGELFF; v_call: TRBV10-3; d_call: .; j_call: TRBJ2-2; clone_size: .
cdr3_nt: TGTGCCAGCAGCGTAGCTTCGGGCACTGAAGCTTTCTTT; cdr3_aa: CASSVASGTEAFF; v_call: TRBV9; d_call: .; j_call: TRBJ1-1; clone_size: .
cdr3_nt: TGTGCCTGGACCGGGACTAGCGGGAGTTTCCCCGGGGAGCTGTTTTTT; cdr3_aa: CAWTGTSGSFPGELFF; v_call: TRBV30; d_call: TRBD2; j_call: TRBJ2-2; clone_size: once
cdr3_nt: TGTGCCAGCAGCTTAGGGGCAGTGACGACTGAAGCTTTCTTT; cdr3_aa: CASSLGAVTTEAFF; v_call: TRBV7-2; d_call: .; j_call: TRBJ1-1; clone_size: few
cdr3_nt: TGTGCCAGCACCCTTCGAAATGGGCCAGCGGACGATACGCAGTATTTT; cdr3_aa: CASTLRNGPADDTQYF; v_call: TRBV7-9; d_call: .; j_call: TRBJ2-3; clone_size: .
cdr3_nt: TGTGCCAGCTCACCTTCGACTATTAGCTCCTACAATGAGCAGTTCTTC; cdr3_aa: CASSPSTISSYNEQFF; v_call: TRBV18; d_call: .; j_call: TRBJ2-1; clone_size: .
cdr3_nt: TGTGCCAGCAGCACGACAGGTCACTCCTACAATGAGCAGTTCTTC; cdr3_aa: CASSTTGHSYNEQFF; v_call: TRBV7-3; d_call: .; j_call: TRBJ2-1; clone_size: once
cdr3_nt: TGTGCCAGCAGTATAAACGGACAGTTCTATGGCTACACCTTC; cdr3_aa: CASSINGQFYGYTF; v_call: TRBV27; d_call: .; j_call: TRBJ1-2; clone_size: .
cdr3_nt: TGCGCCAGCAGGGCGATACTAGCGGAAAGCACAGATACGCAGTATTTT; cdr3_aa: CASRAILAESTDTQYF; v_call: TRBV5-1; d_call: TRBD2; j_call: TRBJ2-3; clone_size: .
cdr3_nt: TGTGCCAGCAGTTTTTCTAAGGCCTACGAGCAGTACTTC; cdr3_aa: CASSFSKAYEQYF; v_call: TRBV27; d_call: .; j_call: TRBJ2-7; clone_size: .
cdr3_nt: TGTGCCAGCAGCAAGGGGGCGGGTTACAATGAGCAGTTCTTC; cdr3_aa: CASSKGAGYNEQFF; v_call: TRBV5-6; d_call: TRBD1; j_call: TRBJ2-1; clone_size: .
cdr3_nt: TGCGCCAGCAGCCAACTGGGAGCGAACACTGAAGCTTTCTTT; cdr3_aa: CASSQLGANTEAFF; v_call: TRBV4-1; d_call: .; j_call: TRBJ1-1; clone_size: .
cdr3_nt: TGTGCCAGTCGGGGGATTAACACCGGGGAGCTGTTTTTT; cdr3_aa: CASRGINTGELFF; v_call: TRBV27; d_call: .; j_call: TRBJ2-2; clone_size: .
cdr3_nt: TGTGCCAGCAGCACAATTTCCGGGACTAGCGGGGAATTCCGGAGCGACACCGGGGAGCTGTTTTTT; cdr3_aa: CASSTISGTSGEFRSDTGELFF; v_call: TRBV9; d_call: TRBD2; j_call: TRBJ2-2; clone_size: .
cdr3_nt: TGTGCCAGCAGTGAAAAGGCGGGAGGGCCCTCTATTGAGCAGTTCTTC; cdr3_aa: CASSEKAGGPSIEQFF; v_call: TRBV6-1; d_call: TRBD2; j_call: TRBJ2-1; clone_size: .